This T cell receptor beta chain was retrieved from a study of beta chain features in type 1 diabetes. About the research overall: Over all samples combined, around 110 million sorted cells were examined. Overall study findings and caveats: In every one of the four CD4+ subsets, TCRB CDR3s were moderately but significantly shorter in Type 1 diabetes patients. The study found fewer insertions and more deletions at VDJ junctions in type 1 diabetes patients.

On this clone itself: Its antigen is unknown. Other nucleotide sequences in the sample specify the same CDR3.

The investigators reverse transcribed all of the isolated RNA, so they sequenced expressed TCRB transcripts. Using immunoSEQ multiplex PCR, the repertoire was profiled, and TCRdb retains in-frame clones only, with some absent. The data contain under 200,000 clones, 9% to 12% of them singletons. This CDR3 contains 13 residues. The germline CDR1 and CDR2 sequences are MDHEN and SYDVKM. With 1 base removed from V and 1 base from J, the gap between germline ends came to 4 bases. Blood was collected once per donor into heparin, averaging about 116 mL. Material: central memory CD4+ T cells from blood. This sequence joins TRBV28 and TRBJ2-5; D is uncertain. This receptor was taken from a young man with type 1 diabetes. CDR3: CASSLSGQETQYF. The CDR3 DNA reads as TGTGCCAGCAGTTTATCGGGCCAAGAGACCCAGTACTTC.